The entry below gives a single T cell receptor (beta chain) sequence along with its context. This clonotype was recorded many times. Its antigen is unknown. No base qualities exist here, and no much larger clone lies one base off it. The sample comes from a study of T-cell memory formation after mild COVID-19 (dated by TCRdb to 2020 to 2022). Broadly, across the study: TCR sequence clusters from the two donors were found to be largely donor specific. T-cell clones expanding and contracting after mild COVID-19 in two donors were tracked by longitudinal TCRalpha and TCRbeta repertoire sequencing. Two young, previously healthy adult volunteers made up the cohort, one male and one female. The study at large found these results: Some responding clones were detected in pre-infection memory, which suggested that pre-existing cross-reactive memory T cells had joined the SARS-CoV-2 response. Only a couple of mild cases were covered by the study, and larger cohorts that include severe cases with pre-infection samples were considered necessary. Balanced CD4/CD8 phenotypes were observed for clones contracting from day 15 to 85, whereas a bias towards CD4+ was observed for a second wave of clones expanding from day 15 to 37. Contracting CD4+ clones were found mainly in CM and EM memory subsets, while CD8+ clones were enriched in EMRA. SARS-CoV-2 specificity of the second-wave clones peaking on day 37 was not confirmed.

TCRdb records Illumina NovaSeq 6000 as the sequencer. TCRalpha and TCRbeta cDNA libraries were built by 5'RACE with constant-segment primers, adding sample barcodes and unique molecular identifiers. RNA was extracted from every sample with Trizol reagent. The libraries were amplified in two PCR steps, and the second step added a second sample barcode and Illumina TruSeq adapters. The libraries were sequenced on an Illumina NovaSeq using 2 x 150 bp paired-end reads. Concerning the study's data processing: The reads were demultiplexed and collapsed into UMI-guided consensus sequences using migec v1.2.7. Using mixcr v2.1.11, UMI consensuses were aligned to TRA and TRB V and J templates and then assembled into clonotypes. Clonotypes were classified as expanded or contracted when called significant by both edgeR and NoisET, with noise models trained on biological replicates. edgeR calls used a false discovery rate-adjusted p below 0.01 and a log2 fold-change threshold of 1. PCA with hierarchical clustering of max-normalized trajectories of the 1000 most abundant clonotypes was used as exploratory dynamics analysis. Separately sequenced CD4+ and CD8+ repertoires were used to assign the CD4 or CD8 phenotype of responding clones. TCRdb reprocessed the public reads (quality trimming at Q25 with fastp, clone calling with MiXCR) and kept in-frame beta chains. Duplicate CDR3 protein sequences are folded into a single record with the most common DNA and genes. The V and J calls were determined by TCRdb, not by the authors. Present in this sample are some 300,000 distinct CDR3 sequences, 20% to 25% of which were seen just once. The top ten constitute 20% to 25% of the sample.

PBMCs were isolated by Ficoll-Paque density gradient centrifugation. Including the terminal cysteine and phenylalanine, the CDR3 comprises 14 residues. Only the CDR3 region is kept as DNA, spanning 42 bases read in frame from base 1. V sheds 0 bases and J sheds 1 base, leaving 5 bases between their ends. The germline V gene provides CDR1 SNHLY and CDR2 FYNNEI. The sequence was collected from a man between 18 and 29 years old who had mild COVID-19 (a few samples of this study predate the infection). The sample titles of this study are shuffled in the database, so cell type and time point are left out; the donor was told from shared clones. Specimen: PBMCs or a T cell subset sorted from them (not recorded which). The sequence joins TRBV2 to TRBJ2-3; a tentative D match to TRBD1 spans 5 bases. Read as DNA, the sequence is TGTGCCAGCAGTGAAGCAGGGGGCACAGATACGCAGTATTTT. It encodes CASSEAGGTDTQYF.